The 9 T cell receptor beta chains reported below all come from one sample, sequenced in a study of CD8+ T cells in alopecia areata. cDNA serving as the sequencing template came from extracted, reverse transcribed RNA. Generated by immunoSEQ multiplex PCR, the TCRdb table keeps only in-frame clones and is missing some. This sample has roughly 60,000 clones, with under 60% found just once. Indicated treatment: oral pan-JAK inhibitor, 5-10 mg twice daily. Source: CD8+ T cells sorted from blood, taken at approximately week 37, from a patient treated with tofacitinib. The receptor source for this set is a human donor with alopecia areata.

The genes are TRBV4-3 and TRBJ2-5, with 7 bases identical to TRBD1. Germline V gene sequence: CDR1 LGHNA, CDR2 YSLEER. V shed 4 bases, J shed 0 bases, and the junction held 8 bases outside the gene matches. The CDR3 spans 16 residues. The CDR3 protein is CASSRRQGPYQETQYF. The CDR3 DNA reads as TGCGCCAGCAGCCGTCGACAGGGACCCTACCAAGAGACCCAGTACTTC.

V and J are TRBV29-1 and TRBJ2-3; a possible D gene is TRBD2 (5 bases). The CDR3 has 13 amino acids. With 8 bases removed from V and 8 bases from J, the gap between germline ends came to 20 bases. From germline, CDR1 is SQVTM and CDR2 ANQGSEA. In DNA form, the CDR3 reads TGCAGCCAGGAAGGAGGCGCGGGTCGTACGCAGTATTTT. It encodes CSQEGGAGRTQYF.

This clone was picked up a small number of times. CDR3 protein: CASRTSGMENEQYF. The CDR3 DNA sequence: TGTGCCAGCAGAACCTCGGGGATGGAAAATGAGCAGTACTTC. The rearrangement uses TRBV6-5 and TRBJ2-7; D is possibly TRBD2 (5 bases). Germline V CDR1 and CDR2: MNHEY, SVGAGI. CDR3 length equals 14 residues. Deletions cut 6 bases from V and 7 bases from J, with 19 bases between.

The V gene is TRBV7-9, the J gene TRBJ1-1, with unresolved D. CDR3 length: 13 residues. V was clipped by 1 base and J by 8 bases, with 11 bases between them. In germline, CDR1 is SEHNR, CDR2 FQNEAQ (reference sequence). CDR3 amino acids: CASSLGRIREAFF. The CDR3 DNA reads TGTGCCAGCAGCTTAGGCAGAATAAGGGAAGCTTTCTTT.

The genes are TRBV2 and TRBJ2-1; unclear D gene. Germline V lookup: CDR1 SNHLY, CDR2 FYNNEI. Deletions cut 6 bases from V and 9 bases from J, with 18 bases between. CDR3 length equals 14 residues. The CDR3: CASSNLSGESEQFF. In DNA, the CDR3 is TGTGCCAGCAGCAATCTCTCGGGCGAGAGTGAGCAGTTCTTC.

This chain uses TRBV9 with TRBJ2-2; possibly TRBD1 for D (6 bases). Per the germline V gene, CDR1 is SGDLS and CDR2 is YYNGEE. The ends were cut back, 3 bases at V and 3 bases at J, with 18 bases in the middle. The CDR3 has 17 residues. CDR3 protein: CASSEGGSPAYTGELFF. The CDR3 DNA reads as TGTGCCAGCAGCGAAGGGGGTTCCCCGGCGTACACCGGGGAGCTGTTTTTT.

This clone was counted a few times. The V gene is TRBV5-1, the J gene TRBJ1-1, with D perhaps matching TRBD1 (5 bases). The germline V gene encodes CDR1 SGHRS and CDR2 YFSETQ. The CDR3 runs 15 residues. V dropped 1 base and J dropped 1 base, with 11 bases sitting between them. CDR3 nucleotides: TGCGCCAGCAGCTTGTCAGGGCCGACGAACACTGAAGCTTTCTTT. Its protein product is CASSLSGPTNTEAFF.

The sample holds a few counts of this clone. The gene calls are TRBV7-2 and TRBJ2-3, with TRBD2 as a possible D gene (6 bases). Trimming pared 5 bases from V and 1 base from J, leaving 10 bases between. Germline assignment: CDR1 SGHTA and CDR2 FQGNSA. This CDR3 spans 14 amino acids. The CDR3 DNA reads TGTGCCAGCAGCGCTTCTAGCGGCACAGATACGCAGTATTTT. It translates to CASSASSGTDTQYF.

The table lists this clone with a few counts. This chain links TRBV29-1 with TRBJ2-7; D is unresolved. CDR3 length: 11 residues. Trimming removed 4 bases at V and 3 bases at J, with 7 bases between. Germline V CDR1 and CDR2: SQVTM, ANQGSEA. Here the CDR3 DNA reads TGCAGCGTTGGGAGCGTCTACGAGCAGTACTTC. Translating gives CSVGSVYEQYF.